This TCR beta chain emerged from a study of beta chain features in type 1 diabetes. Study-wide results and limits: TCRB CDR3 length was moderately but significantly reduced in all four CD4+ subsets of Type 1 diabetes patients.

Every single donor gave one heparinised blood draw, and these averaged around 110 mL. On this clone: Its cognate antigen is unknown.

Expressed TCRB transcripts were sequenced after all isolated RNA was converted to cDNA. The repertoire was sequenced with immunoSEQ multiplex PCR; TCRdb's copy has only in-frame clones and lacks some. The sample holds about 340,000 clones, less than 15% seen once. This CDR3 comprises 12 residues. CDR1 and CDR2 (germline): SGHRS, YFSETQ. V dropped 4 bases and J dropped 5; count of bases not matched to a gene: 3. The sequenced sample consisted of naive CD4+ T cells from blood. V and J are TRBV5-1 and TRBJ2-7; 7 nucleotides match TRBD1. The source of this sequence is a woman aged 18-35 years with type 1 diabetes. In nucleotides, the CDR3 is TGCGCCAGCAGCAGGACAGGAGACGAGCAGTACTTC. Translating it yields CASSRTGDEQYF. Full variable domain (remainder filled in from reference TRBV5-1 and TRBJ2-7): KAGVTQTPRYLIKTRGQQVTLSCSPISGHRSVSWYQQTPGQGLQFLFEYFSETQRNKGNFPGRFSGRQFSNSRSEMNVSTLELGDSALYLCASSRTGDEQYFGPGTRLTVT.